This TCR beta chain was sequenced for a study of CD8 T cells in Susac syndrome. Multiple sclerosis controls were treatment-naive patients with stable or active relapsing-remitting disease. The CD8+ and CD4+ T cells were isolated magnetically using a negative isolation approach, whereas the TEMRA cells were enriched by FACS. Note on this clonotype: Its antigen is undetermined.

This CDR3 has 13 residues. In germline, CDR1 is SNHLY, CDR2 FYNNEI. V lost 6 bases and J lost 5; bases outside the gene matches: 1. Random hexamers served to reverse transcribe about 0.5 to 1 ug RNA. A multiplex approach, immunoSEQ multiplex PCR, amplified TCR beta CDR3 across 54 Vbeta and 13 Jbeta. Each CDR3 protein is one row after TCRdb ran MiXCR on the immunoSEQ multiplex PCR reads. Seen here are nearly 200,000 distinct CDR3 sequences, over 90% observed once, and the top ten hold 0.093%. Study findings and constraints: TCR sequencing and HLA analysis covered a relatively small number of individuals.

The chain couples TRBV2 to TRBJ1-5, with 10 bases aligning to TRBD1. Material: CD4+ T cells from PBMCs. This receptor was identified in a human donor with multiple sclerosis. The CDR3 sequence: CASSGTGDQPQHF. The CDR3 DNA sequence: TGTGCCAGCAGCGGGACAGGGGATCAGCCCCAGCATTTT.